The source of this T cell receptor beta chain is a study of tumor and adjacent non-tumor tissue in lung cancer. In the study overall: Aged roughly 31 to 80 years, patients included roughly eleven men and 4 to 6 women with stage I to III disease. Study observations and caveats: TCR diversity was significantly greater in tumor than normal lung tissue. Tumor repertoires had a smaller top 100 clone share than normal lung.

RNA was extracted from bulk tissue without any cell sorting. Chemotherapy-naive patients with new lung cancer underwent thoracic surgery in China, August–late 2014. To note about this clonotype: Its antigen is currently unknown. Sequence at one end of the junction differs from germline and may be a read error.

Three rounds of nested PCR, following a modified ARM-PCR protocol, produced the TCRbeta library. A single record per CDR3 protein comes from TCRdb applying MiXCR to the multiplex PCR reads. The sample carries tens of thousands of distinct CDR3 sequences, roughly 66% recorded once. This CDR3 contains 12 residues. Per germline, CDR1 SGHAT and CDR2 FQNNGV. Sample: lung tumor tissue. The TCR was taken from a man in his sixties with non-small cell lung cancer. This chain links TRBV11-2 with TRBJ2-3, with D hard to call. The CDR3 sequence is CAGRRDSDTQYF. Here the CDR3 DNA reads TGTGCCGGCAGGAGAGATTCGGATACGCAGTATTTT.